This is a list of T cell receptor beta chains from one sample in a study of T cell repertoires in cytomegalovirus infection. A single record per CDR3 protein comes from TCRdb applying MiXCR to the reads. The data contain 740,000 or so distinct CDR3 sequences, about 40% of them singletons. The sample was PBMCs. All receptors derive from a human donor in good health (CMV status not recorded). Some clones in this sample may be carry-over from other donors' samples. Each CDR3 is given with its conserved first and last residue. Each record gives: CDR3 protein, CDR3 DNA, D gene, clone size, J gene, V gene, CDR3 length. A D gene is named only where the DNA matches it firmly. The size field is filled for only some rows; it gives once, few, many or a size class.

CASTPRDRLSGANVLTF,TGTGCCAGTACCCCAAGGGACAGGCTCTCTGGGGCCAACGTCCTGACTTTC,TRBD1,NA,TRBJ2-6,TRBV19,17
CSVPNEQFF,TGCAGCGTCCCCAATGAGCAGTTCTTC,NA,NA,TRBJ2-1,TRBV29-1,9
CAIKGGGPDTQYF,TGTGCCATCAAGGGTGGGGGCCCAGATACGCAGTATTTT,NA,NA,TRBJ2-3,TRBV7-9,13
CASSPSAASTDTQYF,TGTGCCAGCAGCCCCAGTGCGGCTAGCACAGATACGCAGTATTTT,NA,NA,TRBJ2-3,TRBV28,15
CASSLSTRYVTF,TGTGCCAGCAGTTTATCCACGCGCTACGTGACCTTC,NA,few,TRBJ1-2,TRBV12-3/TRBV12-4,12
CASSSKGTNTEAFF,TGTGCCAGCAGCTCAAAAGGAACTAACACTGAAGCTTTCTTT,NA,NA,TRBJ1-1,TRBV7-9,14
CASSNIYNSPLHF,TGTGCCAGCAGTAACATTTATAATTCACCCCTCCACTTT,NA,once,TRBJ1-6,TRBV5-5,13
CAPRDQGTGELFF,TGTGCCCCCCGGGACCAAGGGACCGGGGAGCTGTTTTTT,NA,NA,TRBJ2-2,TRBV6-2/TRBV6-3,13
CASSRGSSSYEQYF,TGTGCCAGCAGCCGGGGGAGTAGCTCCTACGAGCAGTACTTC,NA,few,TRBJ2-7,TRBV9,14
CASSIGTVYNEQFF,TGTGCCAGTAGTATAGGGACAGTCTACAATGAGCAGTTCTTC,NA,once,TRBJ2-1,TRBV19,14
CASSTRTGGGNQPQHF,TGTGCCAGCAGCACAAGAACAGGGGGCGGCAATCAGCCCCAGCATTTT,TRBD1,many,TRBJ1-5,TRBV7-2,16
CASSSVGSNTGELFF,TGTGCCAGCAGTTCGGTGGGGTCGAACACCGGGGAGCTGTTTTTT,NA,NA,TRBJ2-2,TRBV12-3/TRBV12-4,15
CASSLGSGSWGNRYEQYF,TGTGCCAGCAGCTTAGGTTCGGGATCTTGGGGAAATCGCTACGAGCAGTACTTC,NA,NA,TRBJ2-7,TRBV7-6,18
CASTELKQGVFSWAYEQYF,TGTGCCAGCACCGAACTAAAGCAGGGGGTGTTTTCCTGGGCCTACGAGCAGTACTTC,TRBD1,NA,TRBJ2-7,TRBV6-1,19
CASSLWATSGSSGEQYF,TGTGCCAGCAGCTTATGGGCAACTAGCGGGAGTTCGGGCGAGCAGTACTTC,TRBD2,many,TRBJ2-7,TRBV7-9,17
CASNSGTGQNTGELFF,TGTGCCAGCAACTCGGGGACAGGACAGAACACCGGGGAGCTGTTTTTT,TRBD1,few,TRBJ2-2,TRBV12-3/TRBV12-4,16
CASSLGASGSDEQFF,TGTGCCAGCAGCTTAGGGGCTAGCGGGAGCGATGAGCAGTTCTTC,TRBD2,many,TRBJ2-1,TRBV7-2,15
CSVAGGSGNTIYF,TGCAGCGTGGCAGGGGGCTCTGGAAACACCATATATTTT,TRBD1,NA,TRBJ1-3,TRBV29-1,13
CASSLFRGQETQYF,TGTGCCAGCAGCTTATTCAGGGGCCAAGAGACCCAGTACTTC,NA,few,TRBJ2-5,TRBV7-2,14
CASSLEGSREGQETQYF,TGTGCCAGCAGCTTAGAGGGGTCCAGGGAGGGTCAAGAGACCCAGTACTTC,TRBD2,many,TRBJ2-5,TRBV7-9,17
CASSLPGHAQYEQYF,TGTGCCAGCAGCTTACCGGGACATGCACAGTACGAGCAGTACTTC,NA,few,TRBJ2-7,TRBV28,15
CSARGGRGSSYEQYF,TGCAGTGCTAGGGGGGGTCGCGGGAGCTCCTACGAGCAGTACTTC,TRBD2,few,TRBJ2-7,TRBV20-1,15
CASSNGAYTEAFF,TGTGCCAGCAGTAACGGGGCTTACACTGAAGCTTTCTTT,NA,few,TRBJ1-1,TRBV6-2/TRBV6-3,13
CASSAHVELRRYGYTF,TGTGCCAGTAGTGCACATGTGGAATTAAGACGCTATGGCTACACCTTC,NA,few,TRBJ1-2,TRBV19,16
CASSLSAPGRTEAFF,TGTGCCAGCAGCTTATCCGCCCCAGGGAGGACTGAAGCTTTCTTT,NA,many,TRBJ1-1,TRBV7-6,15
CSARGQGDYGYTF,TGCAGTGCTAGAGGACAGGGGGACTATGGCTACACCTTC,TRBD1,NA,TRBJ1-2,TRBV20-1,13
CASSYWDSQLTYEQYF,TGTGCCAGCAGTTACTGGGACAGCCAACTGACCTACGAGCAGTACTTC,TRBD1,few,TRBJ2-7,TRBV6-5,16
CATSQGVENYGYTF,TGTGCCACCAGCCAGGGGGTGGAAAACTATGGCTACACCTTC,TRBD1,NA,TRBJ1-2,TRBV15,14
CASSPKTSGEFMETQYF,TGTGCCAGCAGCCCGAAGACTAGCGGGGAATTTATGGAGACCCAGTACTTC,TRBD2,NA,TRBJ2-5,TRBV7-9,17
CASSFVQGGGAQTQYF,TGTGCCAGCAGTTTCGTTCAGGGCGGGGGGGCTCAGACCCAGTACTTC,TRBD2,few,TRBJ2-5,TRBV28,16
CATRSGTASNQPQHF,TGTGCCACCCGTTCTGGGACAGCTAGCAATCAGCCCCAGCATTTT,TRBD1,NA,TRBJ1-5,TRBV10-3,15
CASSYATGSGNTIYF,TGTGCCAGCAGTTACGCAACTGGCTCTGGAAACACCATATATTTT,NA,NA,TRBJ1-3,TRBV6-6,15
CASSLAQGVDSPLHF,TGTGCCAGCAGCTTAGCCCAGGGGGTTGATTCACCCCTCCACTTT,TRBD1,few,TRBJ1-6,TRBV7-9,15
CASSKRWTGDGGELFF,TGTGCCAGCAGCAAAAGATGGACGGGAGATGGCGGGGAGCTGTTTTTT,NA,NA,TRBJ2-2,TRBV7-9,16
CASSLWDSATREAFF,TGCGCCAGCAGCCTCTGGGACAGCGCAACCCGTGAAGCTTTCTTT,TRBD1,few,TRBJ1-1,TRBV5-1,15
CASSYSESVEAFF,TGTGCCAGCAGTTACTCGGAGTCCGTGGAAGCTTTCTTT,NA,NA,TRBJ1-1,TRBV6-5,13
CAISESRGTTYEQYF,TGTGCCATCAGTGAGTCCAGGGGAACTACCTACGAGCAGTACTTC,NA,few,TRBJ2-7,TRBV10-3,15
CASSATSRSYNEQFF,TGTGCCAGCAGCGCAACTAGTAGGTCCTACAATGAGCAGTTCTTC,NA,few,TRBJ2-1,TRBV7-2,15
CASSLRSGRAYNEQFF,TGTGCCAGCAGCCTCCGGAGCGGGAGAGCCTACAATGAGCAGTTCTTC,TRBD2,few,TRBJ2-1,TRBV7-9,16
CASSGTGIYEQYF,TGTGCCAGCAGCGGCACAGGGATATACGAGCAGTACTTC,NA,few,TRBJ2-7,TRBV5-6,13
CASTSPTWRMNTGELFF,TGTGCCAGCACCTCTCCCACTTGGCGGATGAACACCGGGGAGCTGTTTTTT,NA,few,TRBJ2-2,TRBV28,17
CASSPTPKTSGRDEQFF,TGTGCCAGCTCACCCACCCCCAAAACTAGCGGGAGGGATGAGCAGTTCTTC,TRBD2,NA,TRBJ2-1,TRBV18,17
CASSFPTIFYEQYF,TGTGCCAGCAGTTTCCCCACTATTTTCTACGAGCAGTACTTC,NA,NA,TRBJ2-7,TRBV28,14
CASSPTGGPPLHF,TGTGCCAGCAGCCCGACGGGGGGTCCACCCCTCCACTTT,NA,NA,TRBJ1-6,TRBV12-3/TRBV12-4,13
CASSPLPGGAAYEQYF,TGTGCCAGCAGTCCCCTACCGGGGGGCGCGGCCTACGAGCAGTACTTC,NA,NA,TRBJ2-7,TRBV12-3/TRBV12-4,16
CASSSRDRGLAGANVLTF,TGTGCCAGCAGCTCCCGGGACAGGGGGCTAGCTGGGGCCAACGTCCTGACTTTC,TRBD1,few,TRBJ2-6,TRBV5-4,18
CASTTGVQPPHF,TGTGCCAGTACCACAGGGGTTCAGCCCCCGCATTTT,TRBD1,NA,TRBJ1-5,TRBV19,12